The rows below give T cell receptor beta chains drawn from one sample of a study of regulatory T cells in long-lasting Graves disease. TCRdb re-analysed the multiplex PCR reads in MiXCR, keeping a single row per CDR3 protein. The sample shows 550,000 to 600,000 distinct CDR3 sequences, about 15% of them seen only once. This sample was shared with a second study, whose subject was T cells in Graves' hyperthyroidism and ophthalmopathy.

Sequencing used peripheral blood mononuclear cells (PBMCs), obtained at new diagnosis, from a patient treated with antithyroid drugs. All receptors come from a man between 18 and 35 years old with Graves disease. Each CDR3 is given with its conserved first and last residue. The order of the fields is clone size, J gene, D gene, V gene, CDR3 protein, CDR3 DNA. A D gene is named only where the DNA matches it firmly. Only some rows state a clone size, as once, few, many or a class for expanded clones.

>.|TRBJ2-1|TRBD2|TRBV7-6
CASSQTSGRGGGNEQFF
TGTGCCAGCAGCCAGACTAGCGGGAGGGGTGGGGGCAATGAGCAGTTCTTC
>many|TRBJ2-7|.|TRBV28
CASTGILYEQYF
TGTGCCAGCACAGGGATCCTCTACGAGCAGTACTTC
>.|TRBJ1-6|TRBD1|TRBV5-6
CASSLPAGGNSPLHF
TGTGCCAGCAGCTTGCCCGCAGGGGGAAATTCACCCCTCCACTTT
>few|TRBJ2-7|.|TRBV29-1
CSVESQPPYEQYF
TGCAGCGTTGAATCACAGCCGCCATACGAGCAGTACTTC
>.|TRBJ1-4|.|TRBV3-1
CASSQEGRPNEKLFF
TGTGCCAGCAGCCAAGAAGGGCGGCCCAATGAAAAACTGTTTTTT
>many|TRBJ2-7|.|TRBV20-1
CSATLGGPYEQYF
TGCAGTGCAACCCTGGGGGGGCCCTACGAGCAGTACTTC
>many|TRBJ2-7|.|TRBV3-1
CASSQDHDVYEQYF
TGTGCCAGCAGCCAAGATCATGACGTCTACGAGCAGTACTTC
>.|TRBJ2-1|.|TRBV5-8
CASSPTGYEQFF
TGTGCCAGCAGCCCTACAGGGTATGAGCAGTTCTTC
>many|TRBJ2-7|.|TRBV11-2
CASSLAGSYEQYF
TGTGCCAGCAGTCTTGCAGGGTCCTACGAGCAGTACTTC
>few|TRBJ2-7|.|TRBV5-4
CASSFPGAPEQYF
TGTGCCAGCAGCTTTCCAGGGGCGCCCGAGCAGTACTTC
>few|TRBJ1-4|.|TRBV6-1
CASSEASPGYSEKLFF
TGTGCCAGCAGTGAAGCGTCCCCAGGGTATAGTGAAAAACTGTTTTTT
>many|TRBJ1-1|.|TRBV7-2
CASSPQGVGEAFF
TGTGCCAGCAGCCCTCAGGGTGTCGGTGAAGCTTTCTTT
>.|TRBJ1-2|.|TRBV29-1
CSVAKGPNYGYTF
TGCAGCGTTGCAAAGGGACCTAACTATGGCTACACCTTC
>few|TRBJ1-6|TRBD1|TRBV20-1
CSARRQGVLGWNSPLHF
TGCAGTGCTAGGAGACAGGGGGTTCTGGGGTGGAATTCACCCCTCCACTTT
>many|TRBJ1-2|TRBD1|TRBV27
CASRTTGDGYTF
TGTGCCAGCAGGACGACAGGGGATGGCTACACCTTC
>.|TRBJ2-2|.|TRBV19
CASSRGSGELFF
TGTGCCAGTAGTAGGGGTTCCGGGGAGCTGTTTTTT
>many|TRBJ2-5|.|TRBV12-3/TRBV12-4
CASSFFGGETQYF
TGTGCCAGCAGTTTCTTTGGAGGGGAGACCCAGTACTTC
>many|TRBJ1-1|.|TRBV20-1
CSAPRANTEAFF
TGCAGTGCTCCCAGGGCGAACACTGAAGCTTTCTTT
>many|TRBJ2-3|.|TRBV20-1
CSARDLAGPDTQYF
TGCAGTGCTAGAGATCTGGCAGGGCCAGATACGCAGTATTTT
>many|TRBJ2-1|.|TRBV29-1
CSVDNEQFF
TGCAGCGTTGACAATGAGCAGTTCTTC
>.|TRBJ1-1|.|TRBV5-1
CASSIGGDRYNTEAFF
TGCGCCAGCAGCATTGGGGGGGACCGTTACAACACTGAAGCTTTCTTT
>many|TRBJ2-7|.|TRBV9
CASSVGQDFFYEQYF
TGTGCCAGCAGCGTAGGACAGGACTTCTTCTACGAGCAGTACTTC
>many|TRBJ2-7|TRBD1|TRBV20-1
CSAEGQGALYEQYF
TGCAGTGCGGAGGGACAGGGGGCCCTATACGAGCAGTACTTC
>many|TRBJ1-2|TRBD1|TRBV18
CASSPTGQGFGYTF
TGTGCCAGCTCACCAACGGGACAGGGGTTTGGCTACACCTTC
>many|TRBJ1-5|.|TRBV10-2
CASSQDKGSNQPQHF
TGCGCCAGCAGCCAAGATAAGGGCAGCAATCAGCCCCAGCATTTT
>few|TRBJ1-6|TRBD1|TRBV5-4
CASSLQGWGSPLHF
TGTGCCAGCAGCTTACAGGGGTGGGGATCACCCCTCCACTTT
>.|TRBJ2-5|TRBD1|TRBV5-1
CASRVTGDQETQYF
TGCGCCAGCAGAGTCACAGGGGACCAAGAGACCCAGTACTTC
>many|TRBJ2-3|.|TRBV6-5
CASSYWTSGDTQYF
TGTGCCAGCAGTTATTGGACTTCGGGAGATACGCAGTATTTT
>.|TRBJ1-6|TRBD1|TRBV5-1
CASSFDRAYNSPLHF
TGCGCCAGCAGCTTCGACAGGGCCTATAATTCACCCCTCCACTTT
>many|TRBJ2-7|.|TRBV12-3/TRBV12-4
CASSLMLAKHEQYF
TGTGCCAGCAGTTTAATGCTAGCCAAGCACGAGCAGTACTTC
>.|TRBJ1-5|.|TRBV18
CASSQEAHQPQHF
TGTGCCAGCTCACAGGAGGCCCATCAGCCCCAGCATTTT
>many|TRBJ2-1|.|TRBV11-2
CASSLDPHNEQFF
TGTGCCAGCAGCTTAGATCCCCACAATGAGCAGTTCTTC
>many|TRBJ2-7|.|TRBV2
CASTPDGPYEQYF
TGTGCCAGCACCCCCGACGGCCCCTACGAGCAGTACTTC
>many|TRBJ2-3|TRBD1|TRBV2
CASTTGRTDTQYF
TGTGCCAGCACGACAGGGCGCACAGATACGCAGTATTTT
>.|TRBJ2-1|TRBD2|TRBV27
CASSDSSMGLAGVNEQFF
TGTGCCAGCAGCGACAGCTCGATGGGACTAGCGGGAGTAAATGAGCAGTTCTTC
>few|TRBJ2-1|TRBD2|TRBV27
CASSLTSGRAAYNEQFF
TGTGCCAGCAGTTTAACTAGCGGGAGGGCCGCCTACAATGAGCAGTTCTTC
>few|TRBJ1-5|.|TRBV28
CASKRGEYQPQHF
TGTGCCAGTAAGAGGGGGGAATATCAGCCCCAGCATTTT
>.|TRBJ2-7|TRBD2|TRBV12-3/TRBV12-4
CASSFWASGRFYEQYF
TGTGCCAGCAGTTTTTGGGCTAGCGGGAGGTTCTACGAGCAGTACTTC
>.|TRBJ2-1|.|TRBV10-1
CASSEIQGNEQFF
TGCGCCAGCAGTGAGATACAGGGCAATGAGCAGTTCTTC